This is a list of T cell receptor beta chains from one sample in a study of T cell changes during pregnancy in multiple sclerosis. Sequenced by immunoSEQ multiplex PCR; TCRdb stores in-frame clones only, minus some. This sample carries over 90,000 clones, approximately 90% of them seen once, and the ten largest clones take 0.75% to 0.95%. Sequencing was performed on peripheral blood, taken after pregnancy. Receptors originate from a female donor with multiple sclerosis, enrolled in a pregnancy study. The CDR3 runs from the conserved cysteine through the conserved F or W. Fields, in order: clone size, J gene, V gene, D gene, CDR3 DNA, CDR3 protein. A D gene is named only where the DNA matches it firmly. Expanded clones get a size class; other rows say once, few or many, or leave the size out.

clone_size: .
j_call: TRBJ2-7
v_call: TRBV21-1
d_call: .
cdr3_nt: TGTGCCAGCAGCACCCGACACCACCCGGGACTAGCGGCGTACGAGCAGTACTTC
cdr3_aa: CASSTRHHPGLAAYEQYF

clone_size: .
j_call: TRBJ2-4
v_call: TRBV6-4
d_call: .
cdr3_nt: TGTGCCAGCAGTGTTTCCCTTCAGGGGAGCCTATACTTC
cdr3_aa: CASSVSLQGSLYF

clone_size: .
j_call: TRBJ1-5
v_call: TRBV5-1
d_call: TRBD1
cdr3_nt: TGCGCCAGCAGCGAAGGACAGGGGAGCGGTCAGCCCCAGCATTTT
cdr3_aa: CASSEGQGSGQPQHF

clone_size: once
j_call: TRBJ1-4
v_call: TRBV27
d_call: .
cdr3_nt: TGTGCCAGCAGTACGAGGGGGACATGGGGTGAAAAACTGTTTTTT
cdr3_aa: CASSTRGTWGEKLFF

clone_size: once
j_call: TRBJ2-7
v_call: TRBV7-9
d_call: .
cdr3_nt: TGTGCCAGCAGCGGGTCAGGGGATCGCGAGCAGTACTTC
cdr3_aa: CASSGSGDREQYF

clone_size: .
j_call: TRBJ2-7
v_call: TRBV28
d_call: TRBD1
cdr3_nt: TGTGCCAGCAGTTTGGTCACAGGGGCAGCCTCCTACGAGCAGTACTTC
cdr3_aa: CASSLVTGAASYEQYF

clone_size: .
j_call: TRBJ2-6
v_call: TRBV4-1
d_call: TRBD1
cdr3_nt: TGCGCCAGCAGCCAGGTCCCGGGACAGGGGAGGGGCTCTGGGGCCAACGTCCTGACTTTC
cdr3_aa: CASSQVPGQGRGSGANVLTF

clone_size: .
j_call: TRBJ2-7
v_call: TRBV6-5
d_call: .
cdr3_nt: TGTGCCAGCAGTTACTCCCAACAGGATACTCGGGACGAGCAGTACTTC
cdr3_aa: CASSYSQQDTRDEQYF

clone_size: .
j_call: TRBJ1-1
v_call: TRBV5-8
d_call: .
cdr3_nt: TGTGCCAGCAGCTTGGGTGGGCCGAACACTGAAGCTTTCTTT
cdr3_aa: CASSLGGPNTEAFF

clone_size: .
j_call: TRBJ1-1
v_call: TRBV7-9
d_call: .
cdr3_nt: TGTGCCAGCAGCACCTACGGACAGCTGAACACTGAAGCTTTCTTT
cdr3_aa: CASSTYGQLNTEAFF

clone_size: .
j_call: TRBJ1-2
v_call: TRBV7-2
d_call: .
cdr3_nt: TGTGCCAGCAGCTTAGTTCTGGTAATGAGCGGCTACACCTTC
cdr3_aa: CASSLVLVMSGYTF

clone_size: .
j_call: TRBJ1-2
v_call: TRBV18
d_call: TRBD1
cdr3_nt: TGTGCCAGCTCACACCGGACAGGGGAACACAACTATGGCTACACCTTC
cdr3_aa: CASSHRTGEHNYGYTF

clone_size: once
j_call: TRBJ2-2
v_call: TRBV21-1
d_call: .
cdr3_nt: TGTGCCAGCAGCTCGCGACTAGCATTTAACGTATCGAACACCGGGGAGCTGTTTTTT
cdr3_aa: CASSSRLAFNVSNTGELFF

clone_size: .
j_call: TRBJ1-5
v_call: TRBV4-3
d_call: TRBD1
cdr3_nt: TGCGCCAGCAGCCAAGTTTACAGGGGTAGCAATCAGCCCCAGCATTTT
cdr3_aa: CASSQVYRGSNQPQHF

clone_size: .
j_call: TRBJ2-2
v_call: TRBV5-4
d_call: TRBD2
cdr3_nt: TGTGCCAGCAGAGTTAGCGGGAGGGCCGCCGGGGAGCTGTTTTTT
cdr3_aa: CASRVSGRAAGELFF

clone_size: once
j_call: TRBJ1-4
v_call: TRBV28
d_call: TRBD1
cdr3_nt: TGTGCCAGCAGTTCTGGGACAGCCTTGGGAAAACTGTTTTTT
cdr3_aa: CASSSGTALGKLFF

clone_size: .
j_call: TRBJ2-3
v_call: TRBV7-2
d_call: TRBD2
cdr3_nt: TGTGCCAGCAGCTTTAGGCAGGGAGGGGCAGATACGCAGTATTTT
cdr3_aa: CASSFRQGGADTQYF

clone_size: .
j_call: TRBJ2-7
v_call: TRBV19
d_call: TRBD2
cdr3_nt: TGTGCCAGTAGTATAAGCGCTAGCGGGAGCCTCTCCTACGAGCAGTACTTC
cdr3_aa: CASSISASGSLSYEQYF

clone_size: .
j_call: TRBJ1-4
v_call: TRBV5-6
d_call: TRBD1
cdr3_nt: TGTGCCAGCAGCTCCCTCACCGACAGGGGGAGGGAAAAACTGTTTTTT
cdr3_aa: CASSSLTDRGREKLFF

clone_size: .
j_call: TRBJ1-1
v_call: TRBV7-2
d_call: .
cdr3_nt: TGTGCCAGCAGCTTGGGTCAAGGGGCGCGAGCTTTCTTT
cdr3_aa: CASSLGQGARAFF

clone_size: .
j_call: TRBJ2-2
v_call: TRBV7-3
d_call: .
cdr3_nt: TGTGCCAGCAGCTTAGGGAACCCGGGACTGGGGACCGGGGAGCTGTTTTTT
cdr3_aa: CASSLGNPGLGTGELFF

clone_size: .
j_call: TRBJ2-7
v_call: TRBV25-1
d_call: .
cdr3_nt: TGTGCCAGCAGTGACCCTGAGGGGACAACCTACGAGCAGTACTTC
cdr3_aa: CASSDPEGTTYEQYF

clone_size: .
j_call: TRBJ2-1
v_call: TRBV6-1
d_call: .
cdr3_nt: TGTGCCAGCAGTGAAGCCTCTGACAGAAAAGTCTACTACAATGAGCAGTTCTTC
cdr3_aa: CASSEASDRKVYYNEQFF

clone_size: .
j_call: TRBJ1-1
v_call: TRBV4-2
d_call: .
cdr3_nt: TGTGCCAGCAGCCAAGAGGGAGGGAACACTGAAGCTTTCTTT
cdr3_aa: CASSQEGGNTEAFF

clone_size: .
j_call: TRBJ2-5
v_call: TRBV29-1
d_call: .
cdr3_nt: TGCAGCGTCCCCGGGGATGCAAGGTCCCAGTACTTC
cdr3_aa: CSVPGDARSQYF

clone_size: .
j_call: TRBJ2-5
v_call: TRBV7-6
d_call: TRBD2
cdr3_nt: TGTGCCAGCAGTATCGGACTAGCGGGTGCGGAGACCCAGTACTTC
cdr3_aa: CASSIGLAGAETQYF

clone_size: .
j_call: TRBJ2-7
v_call: TRBV7-9
d_call: .
cdr3_nt: TGTGCCAGCAGCTCGCCTTTGGAGGGGCACTACGAGCAGTACTTC
cdr3_aa: CASSSPLEGHYEQYF

clone_size: .
j_call: TRBJ2-3
v_call: TRBV18
d_call: .
cdr3_nt: TGTGCCAGCTCACCCTTTGACAGAGTCACAGATACGCAGTATTTT
cdr3_aa: CASSPFDRVTDTQYF

clone_size: .
j_call: TRBJ1-4
v_call: TRBV2
d_call: TRBD1
cdr3_nt: TGTGCCAGCAGTAATTGGACAGGGTGGAGAACTAATGAAAAACTGTTTTTT
cdr3_aa: CASSNWTGWRTNEKLFF

clone_size: .
j_call: TRBJ2-7
v_call: TRBV7-7
d_call: .
cdr3_nt: TGTGCCAGCAGCCGGGGGAGCGGCTCCAACTACGAGCAGTACTTC
cdr3_aa: CASSRGSGSNYEQYF

clone_size: .
j_call: TRBJ1-5
v_call: TRBV7-9
d_call: .
cdr3_nt: TGTGCCAGCAGCTCGACAGGGCCCCAGCATTTT
cdr3_aa: CASSSTGPQHF

clone_size: .
j_call: TRBJ1-1
v_call: TRBV7-2
d_call: .
cdr3_nt: TGTGCCAGCAGCTTAGCTTCAGGGGACACTGAAGCTTTCTTT
cdr3_aa: CASSLASGDTEAFF

clone_size: .
j_call: TRBJ1-6
v_call: TRBV19
d_call: .
cdr3_nt: TGTGCCAGTAGTCCCCCCCGGGAGGGGAGGGCTTTGCCCCTCCACTTT
cdr3_aa: CASSPPREGRALPLHF

clone_size: .
j_call: TRBJ2-3
v_call: TRBV7-2
d_call: TRBD2
cdr3_nt: TGTGCCAGCAGCTTAGGGCCACCCGGCGGGGGGCTTGCAGATACGCAGTATTTT
cdr3_aa: CASSLGPPGGGLADTQYF

clone_size: .
j_call: TRBJ2-7
v_call: TRBV11-2
d_call: .
cdr3_nt: TGTGCCAGCAGCTTCAGCGGGTTTTCCGCGGCGTACGAGCAGTACTTC
cdr3_aa: CASSFSGFSAAYEQYF

clone_size: .
j_call: TRBJ1-4
v_call: TRBV6-5
d_call: .
cdr3_nt: TGTGCCAGCAGCGGACTTACGAGGGAAGAAAAACTGTTTTTT
cdr3_aa: CASSGLTREEKLFF

clone_size: once
j_call: TRBJ1-4
v_call: TRBV25-1
d_call: TRBD1
cdr3_nt: TGTGCCAGCAGTGAAACGACAGGGTACGGGGAAAAACTGTTTTTT
cdr3_aa: CASSETTGYGEKLFF

clone_size: .
j_call: TRBJ1-2
v_call: TRBV6-5
d_call: TRBD1
cdr3_nt: TGTGCCAGCAGGTCTACGGGACAGTACTATGGCTACACCTTC
cdr3_aa: CASRSTGQYYGYTF

clone_size: .
j_call: TRBJ2-6
v_call: TRBV27
d_call: .
cdr3_nt: TGTGCCAGCAGTTTATCGGCAGGTGGCTCTTCTGGGGCCAACGTCCTGACTTTC
cdr3_aa: CASSLSAGGSSGANVLTF

clone_size: once
j_call: TRBJ1-2
v_call: TRBV7-2
d_call: TRBD1
cdr3_nt: TGTGCCAGCAGCCCGGGACAGTATGGCTACACCTTC
cdr3_aa: CASSPGQYGYTF

clone_size: .
j_call: TRBJ2-5
v_call: TRBV11-1
d_call: TRBD2
cdr3_nt: TGTGCCAGCAGCTTAGGAGGGATTGGTGGCCTAGCGGGAGTTAAGACCCAGTACTTC
cdr3_aa: CASSLGGIGGLAGVKTQYF

clone_size: few
j_call: TRBJ2-7
v_call: TRBV20-1
d_call: .
cdr3_nt: TGCAGTGCCCTCGAGGCCGAGCAGTACTTC
cdr3_aa: CSALEAEQYF